This T cell receptor (beta chain) is drawn from a study of Ad26.COV2.S vaccination and SARS-CoV-2 variants. This clone was observed a few times. Germline assignment: CDR1 MNHEY and CDR2 SMNVEV (reference sequence). V lost 1 base, J lost 9 bases, and 8 bases stayed unmatched. CDR3 length: 15 residues. Treatment denoted: roughly 18 received Ad26.COV2.S at low or high dose, single or two shots; several received placebo; per-sample allocation not given. It was on day 63 after the first vaccine or placebo injection that samples were taken. Whoever gave the sample was an adult aged 18-55 years in Boston. Ad26.COV2.S expressed prefusion-stabilized spike from the original Wuhan strain. Method: immunoSEQ multiplex PCR; TCRdb's copy keeps in-frame clones and lacks some. The sample lists approximately 400,000 clones, about four fifths occurring once.

The sequenced sample was peripheral blood, obtained in a trial of Ad26.COV2.S vaccine versus placebo. The rearrangement uses TRBV27 and TRBJ2-1, with 8 bases aligning to TRBD2. This TCR was sampled from a person aged 18-60 years who received the Ad26.COV2.S COVID-19 vaccine or a placebo. CDR3 protein: CASSLFPGGPSEQFF. The CDR3 DNA is TGTGCCAGCAGTTTATTTCCGGGAGGGCCCAGTGAGCAGTTCTTC.